Each of the 3 T cell receptor beta chains below was sequenced from the same sample in a study of CD8 T cells in Susac syndrome. A quantity of roughly 0.5 to 1 ug RNA underwent reverse transcription using random hexamers. In TCRdb, the immunoSEQ multiplex PCR reads were re-called with MiXCR into one record per CDR3 protein. The sample includes 110,000 or so distinct CDR3 sequences, 93% of them seen just once. Sequencing was carried out using CD4+ T cells from PBMCs. These receptors originate from a human donor with multiple sclerosis.

The chain is built from TRBV28 and TRBJ2-7; 8 bases agree with TRBD2. V lost 10 bases to trimming and J lost 2 bases; unmatched junction nucleotides: 7. The CDR3 length is 13 residues. The germline V gene encodes CDR1 MDHEN and CDR2 SYDVKM. The CDR3 sequence is CATSGGMTYEQYF. The CDR3 coding sequence is TGTGCCACATCGGGGGGGATGACCTACGAGCAGTACTTC.

This clonotype was counted a few times. The chain recombines TRBV27 with TRBJ2-7; TRBD1 agrees at 7 bases. The germline V gene encodes CDR1 MNHEY and CDR2 SMNVEV (reference sequence). This CDR3 spans 15 amino acids. Trimming took 4 bases from V and 0 from J; bases not matched to a gene: 6. CDR3 nucleotides: TGTGCCAGCAGTTACAGGGGCCGGGGCTCCTACGAGCAGTACTTC. It is translated as CASSYRGRGSYEQYF.

The chain links TRBV29-1 to TRBJ1-2; the match to TRBD1 covers 7 bases. V shed 4 bases and J 6 bases; nucleotides not matched to a gene: 5. CDR3 length: 12 amino acids. Germline loops: CDR1 SQVTM, CDR2 ANQGSEA. CDR3 DNA sequence: TGCAGCGTTGGAGCAGGGGGAGATGGCTACACCTTC. It encodes CSVGAGGDGYTF.